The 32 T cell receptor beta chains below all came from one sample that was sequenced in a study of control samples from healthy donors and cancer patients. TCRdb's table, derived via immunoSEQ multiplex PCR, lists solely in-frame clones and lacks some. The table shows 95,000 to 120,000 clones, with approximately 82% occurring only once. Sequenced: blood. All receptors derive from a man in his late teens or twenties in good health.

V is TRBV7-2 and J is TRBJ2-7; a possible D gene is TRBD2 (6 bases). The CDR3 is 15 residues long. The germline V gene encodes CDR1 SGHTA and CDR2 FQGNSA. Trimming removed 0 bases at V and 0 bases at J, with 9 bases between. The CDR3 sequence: CASSLAGGSSYEQYV. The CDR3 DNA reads TGTGCCAGCAGCTTAGCGGGGGGTAGCTCCTACGAGCAGTACGTC.

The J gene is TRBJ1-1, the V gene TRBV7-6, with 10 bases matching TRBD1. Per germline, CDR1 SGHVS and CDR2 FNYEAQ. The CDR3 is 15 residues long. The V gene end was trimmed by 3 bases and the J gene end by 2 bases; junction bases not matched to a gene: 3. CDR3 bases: TGTGCCAGCAGCTTTGGGACAGGGGCTAACACTGAAGCTTTCTTT. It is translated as CASSFGTGANTEAFF.

CDR3 in DNA: TGCAGTGCCCCGATAGGGACTGAAGCTTTCTTT. Translating gives CSAPIGTEAFF. V and J are TRBV20-1 and TRBJ1-1; no clear D gene. Germline values: CDR1 DFQATT, CDR2 SNEGSKA (reference sequence). Trimming cost V 6 bases and J 5 bases, with 10 bases left between them. The CDR3 spans 11 residues.

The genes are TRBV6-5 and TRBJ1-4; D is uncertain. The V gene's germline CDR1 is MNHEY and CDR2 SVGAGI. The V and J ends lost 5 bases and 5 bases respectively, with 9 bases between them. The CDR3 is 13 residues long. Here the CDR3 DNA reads TGTGCCAGCAGTAATACCGTGAATGAAAAACTGTTTTTT. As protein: CASSNTVNEKLFF.

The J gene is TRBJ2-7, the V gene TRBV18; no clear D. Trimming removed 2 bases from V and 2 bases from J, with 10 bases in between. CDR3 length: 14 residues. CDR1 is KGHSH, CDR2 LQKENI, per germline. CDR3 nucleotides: TGTGCCAGCTCACCAAACTACTCAACCTACGAGCAGTACTTC. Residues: CASSPNYSTYEQYF.

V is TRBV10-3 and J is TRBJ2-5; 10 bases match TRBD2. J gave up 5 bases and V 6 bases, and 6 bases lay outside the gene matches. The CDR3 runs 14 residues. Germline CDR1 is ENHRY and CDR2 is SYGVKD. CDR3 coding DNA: TGTGCCATCAGGGCTAGCGGGGGCGGCGAGACCCAGTACTTC. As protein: CAIRASGGGETQYF.

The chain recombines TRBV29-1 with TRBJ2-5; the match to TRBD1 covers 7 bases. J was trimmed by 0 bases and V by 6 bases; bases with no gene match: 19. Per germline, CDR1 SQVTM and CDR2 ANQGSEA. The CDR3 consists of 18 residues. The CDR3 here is CSVLSRDSELYDQETQYF. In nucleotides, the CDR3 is TGCAGCGTACTGTCCCGGGACAGCGAATTGTACGACCAAGAGACCCAGTACTTC.

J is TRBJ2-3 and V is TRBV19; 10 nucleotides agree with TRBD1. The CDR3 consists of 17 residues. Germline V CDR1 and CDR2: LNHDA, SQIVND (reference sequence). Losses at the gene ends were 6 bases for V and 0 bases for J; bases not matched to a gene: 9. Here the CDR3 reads CASSPSTGGQSTDTQYF. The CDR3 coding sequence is TGTGCCAGTAGCCCTTCGACAGGGGGCCAGAGCACAGATACGCAGTATTTT.

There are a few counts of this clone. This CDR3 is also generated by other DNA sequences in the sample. CDR3 in amino acids: CASSSASGGTYEQYF. The CDR3 nucleotides read TGTGCCAGCAGTTCCGCTAGCGGGGGGACCTACGAGCAGTACTTC. This chain uses TRBV28 with TRBJ2-7, with TRBD2 matching over 11 bases. CDR1 and CDR2 from the germline V gene are MDHEN and SYDVKM. The CDR3 length is 15 residues. J was trimmed by 2 bases and V by 4 bases; bases with no gene match: 4.

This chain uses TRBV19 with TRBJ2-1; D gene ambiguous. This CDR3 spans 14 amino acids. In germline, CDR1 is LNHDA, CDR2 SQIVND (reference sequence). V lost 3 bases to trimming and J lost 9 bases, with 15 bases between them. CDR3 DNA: TGTGCCAGTAGTATCGAAATCTATCTCGGTGAGCAGTTCTTC. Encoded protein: CASSIEIYLGEQFF.

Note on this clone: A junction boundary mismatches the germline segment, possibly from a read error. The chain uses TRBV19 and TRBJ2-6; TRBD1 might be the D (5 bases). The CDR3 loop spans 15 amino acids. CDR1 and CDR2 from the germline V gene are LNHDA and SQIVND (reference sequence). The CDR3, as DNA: TGTGCCAGTAGTTTAGACAGCTCTGGGGCCAACGTCCTGACTTTC. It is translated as CASSLDSSGANVLTF.

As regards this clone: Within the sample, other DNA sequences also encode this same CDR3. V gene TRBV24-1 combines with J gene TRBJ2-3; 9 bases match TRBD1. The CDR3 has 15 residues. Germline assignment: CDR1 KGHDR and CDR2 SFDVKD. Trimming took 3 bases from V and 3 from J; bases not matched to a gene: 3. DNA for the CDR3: TGTGCCACCAGTGATCCGGGACAGGGAACAGATACGCAGTATTTT. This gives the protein CATSDPGQGTDTQYF.

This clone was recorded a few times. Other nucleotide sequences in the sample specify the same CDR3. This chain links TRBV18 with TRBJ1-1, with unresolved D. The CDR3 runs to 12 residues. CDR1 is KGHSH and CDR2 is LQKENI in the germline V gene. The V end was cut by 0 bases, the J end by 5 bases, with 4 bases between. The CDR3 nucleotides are TGTGCCAGCTCACCACCGCAGACTGAAGCTTTCTTT. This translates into CASSPPQTEAFF.

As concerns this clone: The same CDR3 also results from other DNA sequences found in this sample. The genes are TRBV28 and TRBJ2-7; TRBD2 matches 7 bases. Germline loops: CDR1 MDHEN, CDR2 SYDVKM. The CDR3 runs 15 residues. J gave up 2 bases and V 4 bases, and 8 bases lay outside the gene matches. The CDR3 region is CASSSAGGGAYEQYF. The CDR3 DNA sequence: TGTGCCAGCAGTTCCGCGGGTGGGGGGGCCTACGAGCAGTACTTC. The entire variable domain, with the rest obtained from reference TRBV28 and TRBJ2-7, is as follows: DVKVTQSSRYLVKRTGEKVFLECVQDMDHENMFWYRQDPGLGLRLIYFSYDVKMKEKGDIPEGYSVSREKKERFSLILESASTNQTSMYLCASSSAGGGAYEQYFGPGTRLTVT.

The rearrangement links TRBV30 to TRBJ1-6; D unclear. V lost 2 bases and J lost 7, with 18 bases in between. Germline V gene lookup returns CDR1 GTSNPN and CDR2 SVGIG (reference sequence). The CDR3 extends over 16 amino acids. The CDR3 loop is CAWSSETDFGNSPLHF. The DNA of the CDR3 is TGTGCCTGGAGTTCCGAGACGGATTTCGGGAATTCACCCCTCCACTTT.

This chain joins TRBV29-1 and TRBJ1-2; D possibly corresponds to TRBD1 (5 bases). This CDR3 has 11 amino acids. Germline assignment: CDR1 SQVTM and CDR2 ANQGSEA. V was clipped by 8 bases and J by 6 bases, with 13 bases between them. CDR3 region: CSFRASNGYTF. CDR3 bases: TGCAGCTTCAGGGCCTCAAATGGCTACACCTTC.

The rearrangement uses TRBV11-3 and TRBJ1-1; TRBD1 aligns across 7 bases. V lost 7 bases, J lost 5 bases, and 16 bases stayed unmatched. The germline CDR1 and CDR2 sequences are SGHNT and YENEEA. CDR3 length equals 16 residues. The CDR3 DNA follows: TGTGCCAGCACCGCGGAGGGGGAGGGGGCAAGAACTGAAGCTTTCTTT. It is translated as CASTAEGEGARTEAFF.

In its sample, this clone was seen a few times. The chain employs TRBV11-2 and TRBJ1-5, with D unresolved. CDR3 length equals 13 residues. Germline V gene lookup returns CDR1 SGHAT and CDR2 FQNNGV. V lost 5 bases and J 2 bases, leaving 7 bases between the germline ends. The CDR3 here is CASSPEGNQPQHF. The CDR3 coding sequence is TGTGCCAGCAGCCCAGAGGGCAATCAGCCCCAGCATTTT.

Here the CDR3 reads CASSLFERGIRETQYF. CDR3 sequence (DNA): TGTGCCAGCAGCTTATTCGAGCGGGGGATACGGGAGACCCAGTACTTC. V usage is TRBV7-2 and J usage is TRBJ2-5, with 8 positions matching TRBD2. This CDR3 is built from 16 residues. V shed 2 bases, J shed 5 bases, and the junction held 10 bases outside the gene matches. Germline CDR1 reads SGHTA; CDR2 reads FQGNSA.

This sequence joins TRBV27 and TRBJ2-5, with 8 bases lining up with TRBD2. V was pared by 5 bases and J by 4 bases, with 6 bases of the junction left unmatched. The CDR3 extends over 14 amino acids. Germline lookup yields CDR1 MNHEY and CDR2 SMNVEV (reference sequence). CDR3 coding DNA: TGTGCCAGCAGTCAAAGACTAGCGCGAGAGACCCAGTACTTC. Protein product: CASSQRLARETQYF.

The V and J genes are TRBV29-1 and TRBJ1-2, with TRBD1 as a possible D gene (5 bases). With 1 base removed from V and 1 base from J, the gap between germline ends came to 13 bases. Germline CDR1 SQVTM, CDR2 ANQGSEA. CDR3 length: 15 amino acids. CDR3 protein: CSVEGPARGNYGYTF. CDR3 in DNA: TGCAGCGTTGAAGGCCCCGCGAGGGGTAACTATGGCTACACCTTC.

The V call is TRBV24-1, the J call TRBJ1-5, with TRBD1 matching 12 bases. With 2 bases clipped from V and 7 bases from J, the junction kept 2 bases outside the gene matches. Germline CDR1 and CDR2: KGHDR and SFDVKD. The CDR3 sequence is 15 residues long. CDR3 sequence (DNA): TGTGCCACCAGTGATTCCGGGACAGGGGGCCAGCCCCAGCATTTT. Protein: CATSDSGTGGQPQHF.

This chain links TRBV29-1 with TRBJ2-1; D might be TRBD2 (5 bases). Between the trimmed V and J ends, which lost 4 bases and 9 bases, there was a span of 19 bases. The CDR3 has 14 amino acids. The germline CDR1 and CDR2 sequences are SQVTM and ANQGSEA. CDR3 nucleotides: TGCAGCGTTGCAGCCCTAGCCACCCGAGGTGAGCAGTTCTTC. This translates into CSVAALATRGEQFF.

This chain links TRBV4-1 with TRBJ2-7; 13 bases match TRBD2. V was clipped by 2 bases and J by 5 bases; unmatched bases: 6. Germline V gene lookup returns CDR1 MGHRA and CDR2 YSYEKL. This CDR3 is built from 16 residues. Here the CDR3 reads CASSQSGLAGDHEQYF. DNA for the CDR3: TGCGCCAGCAGCCAATCAGGACTAGCGGGGGATCACGAGCAGTACTTC.

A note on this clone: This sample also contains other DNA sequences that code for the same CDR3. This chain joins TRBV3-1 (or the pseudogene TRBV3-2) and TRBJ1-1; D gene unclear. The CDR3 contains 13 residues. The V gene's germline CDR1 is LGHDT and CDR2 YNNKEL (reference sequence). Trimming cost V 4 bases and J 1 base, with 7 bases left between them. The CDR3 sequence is CASSRGRNTEAFF. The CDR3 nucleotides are TGTGCCAGCAGCCGGGGAAGGAACACTGAAGCTTTCTTT.

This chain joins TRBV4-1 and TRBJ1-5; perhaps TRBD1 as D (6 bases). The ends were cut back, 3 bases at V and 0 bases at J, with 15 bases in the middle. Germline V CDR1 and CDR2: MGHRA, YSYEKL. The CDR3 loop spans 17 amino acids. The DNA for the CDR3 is TGCGCCAGCAGCCAGCCATACAGGGACCATAGCAATCAGCCCCAGCATTTT. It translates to CASSQPYRDHSNQPQHF.

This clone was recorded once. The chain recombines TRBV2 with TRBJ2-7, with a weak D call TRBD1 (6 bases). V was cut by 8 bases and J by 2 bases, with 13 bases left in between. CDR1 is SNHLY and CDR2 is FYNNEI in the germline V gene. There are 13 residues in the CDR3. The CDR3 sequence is CASGRDTTYEQYF. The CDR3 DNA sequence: TGTGCCAGCGGCCGGGACACGACCTACGAGCAGTACTTC.

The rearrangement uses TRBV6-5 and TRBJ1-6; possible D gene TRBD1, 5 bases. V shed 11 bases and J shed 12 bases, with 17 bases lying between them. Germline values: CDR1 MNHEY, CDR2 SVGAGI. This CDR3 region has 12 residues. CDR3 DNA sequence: TGTGCCGGGGGGGGGAATTCTAAACCCCTCCACTTT. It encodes CAGGGNSKPLHF.

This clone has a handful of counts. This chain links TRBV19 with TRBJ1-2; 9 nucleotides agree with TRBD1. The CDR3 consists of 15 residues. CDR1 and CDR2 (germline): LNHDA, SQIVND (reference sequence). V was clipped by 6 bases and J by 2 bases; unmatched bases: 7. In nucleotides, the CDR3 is TGTGCCAGTAGAGTTCCGGGACAGGGAAACTATGGCTACACCTTC. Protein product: CASRVPGQGNYGYTF.

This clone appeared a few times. CDR3 sequence reads: CASSSRGAGANVLTF. DNA of the CDR3: TGTGCCAGCAGCTCACGGGGCGCGGGGGCCAACGTCCTGACTTTC. The J gene is TRBJ2-6, the V gene TRBV14, with D perhaps matching TRBD1 or TRBD2 (5 bases each). The V gene's germline CDR1 is SGHDN and CDR2 FVKESK. CDR3 size: 15 residues. Trimming stripped 5 bases from V and 4 bases from J, with 12 bases between.

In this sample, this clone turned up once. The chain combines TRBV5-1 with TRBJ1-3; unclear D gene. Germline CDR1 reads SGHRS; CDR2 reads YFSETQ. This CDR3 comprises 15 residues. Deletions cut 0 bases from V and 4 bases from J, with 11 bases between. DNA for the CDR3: TGCGCCAGCAGCTTGGATGGGGAAAGGGGAAACACCATATATTTT. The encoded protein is CASSLDGERGNTIYF.

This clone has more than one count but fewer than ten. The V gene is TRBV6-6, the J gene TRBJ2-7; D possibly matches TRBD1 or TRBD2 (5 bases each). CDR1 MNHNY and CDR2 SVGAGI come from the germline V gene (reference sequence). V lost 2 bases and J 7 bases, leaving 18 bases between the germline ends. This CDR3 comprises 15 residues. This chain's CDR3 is CASSYRDLGVGEQYV. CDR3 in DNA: TGTGCCAGCAGTTACCGGGACCTTGGGGTCGGGGAGCAGTACGTC.